A selection of T cell receptor beta chains follows, all from one sample in a study of identical twins. TCRdb itself ran the 5' RACE reads through MiXCR, one entry per CDR3 protein. The sample holds approximately 620,000 distinct CDR3 sequences, 8.5% to 9% seen once. The data were also submitted as part of a second study, on yellow fever vaccine responses in identical twins.

Sequencing was done on a sample of PBMCs. These receptor sequences come from a woman between 18 and 29 years old in good health. CDR3s include the opening cysteine and the closing phenylalanine or tryptophan. A D gene is named only where the DNA matches it firmly. The size of a clone is reported for some rows only, either as once, few or many, or as a class for expanded clones.

cdr3_aa	cdr3_nt	j_call	d_call	cdr3_length	v_call	clone_size
CASSARGSYGYTF	TGTGCCAGCAGCGCGAGGGGGTCCTATGGCTACACCTTC	TRBJ1-2	-	13	TRBV13	few
CASSPKGRNGYTF	TGTGCCAGCAGTCCAAAGGGCCGGAATGGCTACACCTTC	TRBJ1-2	-	13	TRBV6-1	few
CASSGHSGASTDTQYF	TGTGCCAGCAGCGGACATAGCGGGGCTTCCACAGATACGCAGTATTTT	TRBJ2-3	TRBD2	16	TRBV9	many
CASSEESLRTDTQYF	TGCGCCAGCAGTGAAGAATCCCTTAGGACAGATACGCAGTATTTT	TRBJ2-3	-	15	TRBV10-1	few
CASSEGGEDTEAFF	TGTGCCAGCAGCGAAGGGGGGGAGGACACTGAAGCTTTCTTT	TRBJ1-1	-	14	TRBV9	few
CASTSLLADGTDTQYF	TGTGCCAGCACCAGCCTCCTAGCGGATGGCACAGATACGCAGTATTTT	TRBJ2-3	TRBD2	16	TRBV6-1	few
CASKRPGKDTQYF	TGTGCCAGCAAGCGGCCGGGGAAAGATACGCAGTATTTT	TRBJ2-3	-	13	TRBV28	-
CASSVRGGEQFF	TGTGCCAGTAGTGTTCGGGGGGGGGAGCAGTTCTTC	TRBJ2-1	TRBD2	12	TRBV19	-
CASSPDRGLETQYF	TGTGCCAGCAGCCCGGACAGGGGGCTGGAGACCCAGTACTTC	TRBJ2-5	TRBD1	14	TRBV9	few
CASSLGHGEQYF	TGCGCCAGCAGCTTGGGACACGGGGAGCAGTACTTC	TRBJ2-7	-	12	TRBV5-1	many
CASSQQGSSEQFF	TGTGCCAGCAGCCAACAGGGGTCAAGTGAGCAGTTCTTC	TRBJ2-1	-	13	TRBV3-1	-
CASSFSRAYEQYF	TGTGCCAGCAGCTTTTCCAGGGCCTACGAGCAGTACTTC	TRBJ2-7	-	13	TRBV5-6	few
CASSQNSNRYTEAFF	TGTGCCAGCAGCCAAAACTCAAATCGGTACACTGAAGCTTTCTTT	TRBJ1-1	-	15	TRBV3-1	many
CASSQEWNTEAFF	TGCGCCAGCAGCCAAGAGTGGAACACTGAAGCTTTCTTT	TRBJ1-1	-	13	TRBV4-3	many
CASRSDRGHSPLHF	TGTGCCAGCAGATCCGACAGGGGGCATTCACCCCTCCACTTT	TRBJ1-6	TRBD1	14	TRBV7-9	-
CASSERTGPWHEQFF	TGTGCCAGCAGTGAACGGACAGGTCCATGGCATGAGCAGTTCTTC	TRBJ2-1	TRBD1	15	TRBV6-4	many
CASSHPPRDRGYNEQFF	TGTGCCAGCAGCCACCCCCCCCGGGACAGGGGGTACAATGAGCAGTTCTTC	TRBJ2-1	TRBD1	17	TRBV7-9	few
CASSSGLKYEQYF	TGCGCCAGCAGCTCGGGACTCAAGTACGAGCAGTACTTC	TRBJ2-7	-	13	TRBV5-1	many
CSAHPTSTGELFF	TGCAGTGCCCACCCCACTAGCACCGGGGAGCTGTTTTTT	TRBJ2-2	-	13	TRBV20-1	many
CSARDLSGSPYEQYF	TGCAGTGCTAGAGATCTGTCAGGGTCCCCCTACGAGCAGTACTTC	TRBJ2-7	-	15	TRBV20-1	few
CASSLQPGQLNSPLHF	TGTGCCAGCAGCTTACAACCGGGACAGTTAAATTCACCCCTCCACTTT	TRBJ1-6	TRBD1	16	TRBV7-2	-
CASSPVGGGETDTQYF	TGTGCCAGCAGCCCCGTGGGGGGGGGAGAGACAGATACGCAGTATTTT	TRBJ2-3	TRBD2	16	TRBV28	many
CASSYLWDRNTGELFF	TGTGCCAGCAGTTACCTCTGGGACAGGAACACCGGGGAGCTGTTTTTT	TRBJ2-2	TRBD1	16	TRBV6-5	-
CASSLAVGSGAGELFF	TGTGCCAGCAGCTTAGCCGTCGGGAGTGGGGCCGGGGAGCTGTTTTTT	TRBJ2-2	-	16	TRBV11-2	few
CASSLNGGGAGANVLTF	TGTGCCAGCAGTTTAAACGGGGGGGGGGCTGGGGCCAACGTCCTGACTTTC	TRBJ2-6	TRBD2	17	TRBV12-3/TRBV12-4	few
CATSRDESWGRETQYF	TGTGCCACCAGCAGAGATGAGTCATGGGGACGAGAGACCCAGTACTTC	TRBJ2-5	-	16	TRBV15	-